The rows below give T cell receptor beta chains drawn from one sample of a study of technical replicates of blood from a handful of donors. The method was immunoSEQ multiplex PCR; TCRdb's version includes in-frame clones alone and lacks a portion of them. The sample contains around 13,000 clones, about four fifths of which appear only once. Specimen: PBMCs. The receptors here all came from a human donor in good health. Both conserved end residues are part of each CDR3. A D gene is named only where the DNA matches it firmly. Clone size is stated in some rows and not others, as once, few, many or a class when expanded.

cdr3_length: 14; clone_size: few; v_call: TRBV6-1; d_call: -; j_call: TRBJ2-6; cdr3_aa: CASSELAGANVLTF; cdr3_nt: TGTGCCAGCAGTGAACTAGCTGGGGCCAACGTCCTGACTTTC
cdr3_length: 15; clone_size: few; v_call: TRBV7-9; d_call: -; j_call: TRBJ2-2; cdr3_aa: CASSLAGGNTGELFF; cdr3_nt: TGTGCCAGCAGCTTAGCGGGAGGGAACACCGGGGAGCTGTTTTTT
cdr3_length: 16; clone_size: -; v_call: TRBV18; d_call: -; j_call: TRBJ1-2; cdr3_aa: CASSPPQGLGVYGYTF; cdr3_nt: TGTGCCAGCTCACCTCCCCAAGGACTAGGGGTCTATGGCTACACCTTC
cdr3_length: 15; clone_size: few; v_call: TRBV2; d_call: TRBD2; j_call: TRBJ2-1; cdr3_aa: CASRSFGAGYNEQFF; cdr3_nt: TGTGCCAGCAGGTCTTTTGGAGCGGGGTACAATGAGCAGTTCTTC
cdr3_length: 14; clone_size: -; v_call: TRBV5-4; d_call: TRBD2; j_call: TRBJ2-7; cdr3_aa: CASSLAGSFDEQYF; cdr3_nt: TGTGCCAGCAGCTTAGCGGGATCCTTTGACGAGCAGTACTTC
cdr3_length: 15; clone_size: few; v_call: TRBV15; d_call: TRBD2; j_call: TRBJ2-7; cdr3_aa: CATSRSGRYSYEQYF; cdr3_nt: TGTGCCACCAGCAGAAGCGGGAGGTACTCCTACGAGCAGTACTTC
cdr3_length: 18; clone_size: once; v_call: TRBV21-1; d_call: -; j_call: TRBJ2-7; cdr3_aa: CASSDSTGSCGYYYEQYF; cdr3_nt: TGTGCCAGCAGCGACTCCACAGGGAGCTGTGGGTACTACTACGAGCAGTACTTC
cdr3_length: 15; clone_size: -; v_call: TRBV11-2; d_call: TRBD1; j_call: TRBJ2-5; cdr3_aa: CASSLNRGVRETQYF; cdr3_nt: TGTGCCAGCAGCTTAAACAGGGGGGTCCGAGAGACCCAGTACTTC
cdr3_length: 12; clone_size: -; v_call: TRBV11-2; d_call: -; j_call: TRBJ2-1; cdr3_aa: CASSSVRERQFF; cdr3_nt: TGTGCCAGCAGCTCAGTCAGGGAAAGGCAGTTCTTC
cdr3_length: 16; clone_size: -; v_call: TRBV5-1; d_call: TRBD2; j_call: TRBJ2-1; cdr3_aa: CASTHPGLAGFNEQFF; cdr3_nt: TGCGCCAGCACGCACCCGGGACTAGCGGGTTTCAATGAGCAGTTCTTC
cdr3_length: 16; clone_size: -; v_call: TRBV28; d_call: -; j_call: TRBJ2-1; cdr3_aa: CASRRRSLRSYNEQFF; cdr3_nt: TGTGCCAGCAGAAGAAGGAGTCTACGCTCCTACAATGAGCAGTTCTTC
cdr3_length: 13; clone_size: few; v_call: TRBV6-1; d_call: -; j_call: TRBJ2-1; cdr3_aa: CASTSGTYNEQFF; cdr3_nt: TGTGCCAGCACCAGCGGAACCTACAATGAGCAGTTCTTC
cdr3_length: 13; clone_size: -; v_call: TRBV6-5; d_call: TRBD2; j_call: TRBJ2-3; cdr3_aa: CASNIAGADTQYF; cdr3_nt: TGTGCCAGCAATATAGCGGGAGCAGATACGCAGTATTTT
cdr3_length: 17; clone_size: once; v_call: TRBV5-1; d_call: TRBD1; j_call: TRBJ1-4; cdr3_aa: CASSLTGDSTTNEKLFF; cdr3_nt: TGCGCCAGCAGCCTGACAGGGGACTCAACTACTAATGAAAAACTGTTTTTT
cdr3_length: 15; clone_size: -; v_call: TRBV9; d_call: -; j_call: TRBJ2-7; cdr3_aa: CASSVAGGITGEQYF; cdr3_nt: TGTGCCAGCAGCGTAGCAGGCGGGATTACGGGGGAGCAGTACTTC
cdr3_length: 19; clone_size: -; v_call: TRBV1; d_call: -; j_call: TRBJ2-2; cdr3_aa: CTSSHVTSDRARGSGELFF; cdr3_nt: TGCACCAGCAGCCACGTTACAAGCGACAGGGCTCGGGGGAGCGGGGAGCTGTTTTTT
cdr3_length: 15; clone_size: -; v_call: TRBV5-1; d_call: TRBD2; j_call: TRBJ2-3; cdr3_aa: CASNPLAANTDTQYF; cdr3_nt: TGCGCCAGCAACCCCCTAGCGGCTAACACAGATACGCAGTATTTT
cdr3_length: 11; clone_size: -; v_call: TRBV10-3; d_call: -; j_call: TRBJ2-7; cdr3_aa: CATLASYEQYF; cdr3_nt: TGTGCCACCCTAGCCTCCTACGAGCAGTACTTC
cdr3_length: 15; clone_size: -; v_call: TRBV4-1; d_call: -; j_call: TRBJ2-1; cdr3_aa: CASSQEIRRDNEQFF; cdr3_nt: TGCGCCAGCAGCCAAGAAATCCGCAGGGACAATGAGCAGTTCTTC
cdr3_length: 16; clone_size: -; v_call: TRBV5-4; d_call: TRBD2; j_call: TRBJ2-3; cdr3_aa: CASSHLSGRYTDTQYF; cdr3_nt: TGTGCCAGCAGCCACCTTAGCGGGAGATACACAGATACGCAGTATTTT
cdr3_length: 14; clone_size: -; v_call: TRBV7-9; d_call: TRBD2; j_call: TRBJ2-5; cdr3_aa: CASTRLAGGETQYF; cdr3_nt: TGTGCCAGCACCAGACTAGCGGGGGGCGAGACCCAGTACTTC
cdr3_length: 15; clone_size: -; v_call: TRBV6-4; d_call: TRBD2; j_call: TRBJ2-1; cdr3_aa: CASSPGEREFNEQFF; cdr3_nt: TGTGCCAGCAGTCCCGGAGAGCGGGAGTTCAATGAGCAGTTCTTC
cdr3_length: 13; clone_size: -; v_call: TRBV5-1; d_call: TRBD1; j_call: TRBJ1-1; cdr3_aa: CASSPRGRDEAFF; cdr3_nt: TGCGCCAGCAGCCCCAGGGGGAGAGATGAAGCTTTCTTT
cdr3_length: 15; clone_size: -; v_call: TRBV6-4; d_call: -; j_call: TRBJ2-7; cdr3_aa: CASHPFKGAFYEQYF; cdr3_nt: TGTGCCAGCCACCCCTTTAAGGGAGCGTTCTACGAGCAGTACTTC
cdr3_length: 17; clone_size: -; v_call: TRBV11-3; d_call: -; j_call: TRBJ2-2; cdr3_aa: CASSLAATGTNTGELFF; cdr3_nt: TGTGCCAGCAGCTTAGCCGCAACAGGGACGAACACCGGGGAGCTGTTTTTT
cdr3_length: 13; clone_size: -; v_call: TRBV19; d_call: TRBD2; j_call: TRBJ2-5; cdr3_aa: CASSQTSAETQYF; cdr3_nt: TGTGCCAGTAGCCAGACTAGCGCAGAGACCCAGTACTTC
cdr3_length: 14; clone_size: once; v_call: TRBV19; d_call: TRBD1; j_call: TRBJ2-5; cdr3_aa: CASSLRTGQETQYF; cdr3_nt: TGTGCCAGTAGTCTGAGGACAGGTCAAGAGACCCAGTACTTC
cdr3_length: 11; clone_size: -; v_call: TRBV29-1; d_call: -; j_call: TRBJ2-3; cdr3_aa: CSVANLDTQYF; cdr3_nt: TGCAGCGTTGCCAACTTAGATACGCAGTATTTT
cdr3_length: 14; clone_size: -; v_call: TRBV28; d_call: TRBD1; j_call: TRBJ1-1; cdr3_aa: CASSRTGAVPEAFF; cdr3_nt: TGTGCCAGCAGCCGAACAGGGGCCGTGCCTGAAGCTTTCTTT
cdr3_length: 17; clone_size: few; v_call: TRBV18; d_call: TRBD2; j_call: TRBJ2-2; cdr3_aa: CASSPGRAVQNTGELFF; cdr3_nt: TGTGCCAGCTCACCCGGGAGGGCGGTTCAGAACACCGGGGAGCTGTTTTTT
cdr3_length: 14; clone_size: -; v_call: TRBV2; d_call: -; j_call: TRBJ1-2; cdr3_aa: CASNRQGTNYGYTF; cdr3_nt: TGTGCCAGCAATCGGCAGGGAACGAACTATGGCTACACCTTC
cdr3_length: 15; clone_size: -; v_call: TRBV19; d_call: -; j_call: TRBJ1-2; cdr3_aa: CASRSRDARSYGYTF; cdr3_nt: TGTGCCAGTAGATCCAGGGATGCAAGGAGCTATGGCTACACCTTC
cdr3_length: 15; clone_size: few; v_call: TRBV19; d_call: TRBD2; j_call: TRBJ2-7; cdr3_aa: CATELTAGGPYEQYF; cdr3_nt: TGTGCCACGGAGCTGACAGCGGGAGGCCCCTACGAGCAGTACTTC
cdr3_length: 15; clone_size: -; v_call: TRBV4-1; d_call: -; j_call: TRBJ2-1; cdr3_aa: CASSQDGPRRGEQFF; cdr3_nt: TGCGCCAGCAGCCAAGATGGCCCCAGGCGTGGTGAGCAGTTCTTC
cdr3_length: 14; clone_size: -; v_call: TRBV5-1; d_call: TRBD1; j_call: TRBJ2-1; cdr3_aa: CASSLGQGVNEQFF; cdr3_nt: TGCGCCAGCAGCTTGGGGCAGGGGGTGAATGAGCAGTTCTTC
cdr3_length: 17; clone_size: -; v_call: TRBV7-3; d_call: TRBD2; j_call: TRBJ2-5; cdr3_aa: CASSFTTSGRSIETQYF; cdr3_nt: TGTGCCAGCAGCTTTACGACTAGCGGGAGATCAATAGAGACCCAGTACTTC
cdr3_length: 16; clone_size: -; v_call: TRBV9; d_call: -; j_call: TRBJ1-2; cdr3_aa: CASSTSGHLANYGYTF; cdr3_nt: TGTGCCAGCAGCACCTCGGGACACCTAGCTAACTATGGCTACACCTTC
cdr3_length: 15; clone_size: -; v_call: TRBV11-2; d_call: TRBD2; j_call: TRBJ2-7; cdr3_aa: CASSLRLAGGYEQYF; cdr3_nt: TGTGCCAGCAGCCTAAGGCTGGCGGGAGGCTACGAGCAGTACTTC
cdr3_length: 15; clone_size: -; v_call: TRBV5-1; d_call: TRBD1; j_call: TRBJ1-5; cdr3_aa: CASSLAGQGEQPQHF; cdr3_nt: TGCGCCAGCAGCTTGGCCGGACAGGGTGAGCAGCCCCAGCATTTT
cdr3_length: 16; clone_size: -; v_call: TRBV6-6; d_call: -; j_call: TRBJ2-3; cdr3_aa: CASSYSYGSGSDTQYF; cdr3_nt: TGTGCCAGCAGTTACTCTTACGGGAGTGGCTCAGATACGCAGTATTTT
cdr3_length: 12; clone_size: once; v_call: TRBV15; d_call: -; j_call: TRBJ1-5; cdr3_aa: CATSRDDQPQHF; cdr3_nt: TGTGCCACCAGCAGAGACGATCAGCCCCAGCATTTT
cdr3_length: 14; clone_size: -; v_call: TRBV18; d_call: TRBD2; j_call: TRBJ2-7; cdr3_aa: CASSPNRGDYEQYF; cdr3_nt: TGTGCCAGCTCACCAAATCGGGGGGATTACGAGCAGTACTTC
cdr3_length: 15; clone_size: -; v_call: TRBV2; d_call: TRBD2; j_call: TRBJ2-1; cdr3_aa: CASSLAGGSYNEQFF; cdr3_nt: TGTGCCAGCAGTTTAGCGGGAGGCTCCTACAATGAGCAGTTCTTC
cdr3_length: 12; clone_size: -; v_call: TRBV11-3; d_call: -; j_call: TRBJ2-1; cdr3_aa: CASSASRNEQFF; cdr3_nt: TGTGCCAGCAGCGCGTCAAGAAATGAGCAGTTCTTC
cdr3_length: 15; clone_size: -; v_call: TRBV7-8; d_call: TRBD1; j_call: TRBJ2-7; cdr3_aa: CASSLVQGVSYEQYF; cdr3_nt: TGTGCCAGCAGCTTAGTACAGGGGGTCTCCTACGAGCAGTACTTC
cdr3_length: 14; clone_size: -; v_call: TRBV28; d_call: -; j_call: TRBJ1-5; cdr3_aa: CASSSGGNNQPQHF; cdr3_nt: TGTGCCAGCAGTTCTGGAGGGAACAATCAGCCCCAGCATTTT
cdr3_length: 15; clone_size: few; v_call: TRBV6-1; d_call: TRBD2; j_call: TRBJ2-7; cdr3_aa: CASSDGAGAPHEQYF; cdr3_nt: TGTGCCAGCAGTGATGGGGCGGGAGCCCCGCACGAGCAGTACTTC
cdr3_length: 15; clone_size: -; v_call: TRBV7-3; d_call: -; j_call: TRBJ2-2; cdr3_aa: CASSLGSANTGELFF; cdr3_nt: TGTGCCAGCAGCTTAGGTAGCGCGAACACCGGGGAGCTGTTTTTT
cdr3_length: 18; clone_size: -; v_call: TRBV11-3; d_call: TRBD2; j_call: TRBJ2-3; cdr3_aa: CASSLGLAGGPVTDTQYF; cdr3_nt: TGTGCCAGCAGCTTAGGACTAGCGGGAGGGCCTGTCACAGATACGCAGTATTTT
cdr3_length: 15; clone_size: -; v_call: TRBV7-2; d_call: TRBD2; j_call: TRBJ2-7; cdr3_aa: CASSWRGTSGSGQYF; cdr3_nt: TGTGCCAGCAGCTGGCGCGGGACTAGCGGGAGCGGGCAGTACTTC
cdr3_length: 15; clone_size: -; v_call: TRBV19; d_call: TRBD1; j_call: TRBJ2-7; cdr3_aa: CASSIATGVSYEQYF; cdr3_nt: TGTGCCAGTAGTATAGCAACAGGGGTCTCCTACGAGCAGTACTTC